One sample yielded the 22 T cell receptor beta chains listed below, sequenced in a study of OX40 agonist ivuxolimab in advanced cancers. The protocol was immunoSEQ multiplex PCR, while the TCRdb copy is restricted to in-frame clones and leaves out a portion. The repertoire consists of tens of thousands of clones, with around 90% occurring once and the leading ten covering 10% to 11%. The sequencing used CD4+ or CD8+ T cells sorted from blood, collected in a trial of the OX40 agonist ivuxolimab. The receptor source for this set is an adult with an advanced solid tumor such as melanoma, head and neck, liver or kidney cancer.

The DNA of the CDR3 is TGTGCAACCCAAGGGATTCCTGAAGCTTTCTTT. Protein: CATQGIPEAFF. The rearrangement links TRBV7-2 to TRBJ1-1; D not resolved. CDR3 length: 11 residues. Germline V gene sequence: CDR1 SGHTA, CDR2 FQGNSA. Together with reference TRBV7-2 and TRBJ1-1, the CDR3 gives the full variable domain: GAGVSQSPSNKVTEKGKDVELRCDPISGHTALYWYRQSLGQGLEFLIYFQGNSAPDKSGLPSDRFSAERTGGSVSTLTIQRTQQEDSAVYLCATQGIPEAFFGQGTRLTVV.

The V call is TRBV15, the J call TRBJ2-1; tentative D call: TRBD2 (6 bases). The CDR3 runs 14 residues. Germline CDR1 is LNHNV and CDR2 is YYDKDF (reference sequence). Trimming cost V 8 bases and J 8 bases, with 19 bases left between them. CDR3 protein: CATRSGPRPDEQFF. Here the CDR3 DNA reads TGTGCCACCCGTAGCGGCCCCCGTCCGGATGAGCAGTTCTTC.

The gene calls are TRBV19 and TRBJ1-2; TRBD1 matches at 7 bases. The CDR3 runs to 13 residues. V lost 5 bases to trimming and J lost 3 bases; unmatched junction nucleotides: 3. Germline V gives CDR1 LNHDA, CDR2 SQIVND (reference sequence). The CDR3 spells CASSDRDHYGYTF. In nucleotides, the CDR3 is TGTGCCAGTAGTGACAGGGATCACTATGGCTACACCTTC.

The CDR3 coding sequence is TGTGCCAGCAGTTGGGGGCACTTCCAAGAGACCCAGTACTTC. Protein: CASSWGHFQETQYF. The V gene is TRBV2, the J gene TRBJ2-5; perhaps TRBD1 as D (6 bases). V shed 5 bases and J shed 1 base, with 11 bases lying between them. This CDR3 is built from 14 residues. Germline CDR1 reads SNHLY; CDR2 reads FYNNEI.

The V gene is TRBV14, the J gene TRBJ2-2; no firm D call. V was pared by 3 bases and J by 3 bases, with 8 bases between. There are 14 residues in the CDR3. CDR1 is SGHDN and CDR2 is FVKESK in the germline V gene. CDR3 loop: CASSQGLDTGELFF. CDR3 sequence (DNA): TGTGCCAGCAGCCAGGGTCTTGACACCGGGGAGCTGTTTTTT.

The chain's CDR3 is CASSLGTGNQPQHF. CDR3 bases: TGTGCCAGCAGCCTTGGGACCGGTAATCAGCCCCAGCATTTT. The chain couples TRBV7-9 to TRBJ1-5; D is perhaps TRBD1 (5 bases). Germline loops: CDR1 SEHNR, CDR2 FQNEAQ (reference sequence). The V end was cut by 5 bases, the J end by 4 bases, with 12 bases between. The CDR3 has 14 residues.

The chain carries TRBV12-5 and TRBJ1-5; no definite D call. The CDR3 is made up of 14 amino acids. Germline V gene lookup returns CDR1 LGHNT and CDR2 FRNRAP. V lost 1 base, J lost 4 bases, and 8 bases lay in between. The chain's CDR3 is CASGLGGGNQPQHF. The CDR3 nucleotides are TGTGCTAGTGGTTTGGGGGGAGGAAATCAGCCCCAGCATTTT.

The chain is built from TRBV4-1 and TRBJ1-1; the D is unclear. CDR3 length equals 18 residues. CDR1 is MGHRA and CDR2 is YSYEKL in the germline V gene. V dropped 1 base and J dropped 3 bases, with 21 bases sitting between them. DNA of the CDR3: TGCGCCAGCAGCCAAGTTGTAGGTGGCCAAGGGAAGTACACTGAAGCTTTCTTT. As protein: CASSQVVGGQGKYTEAFF.

The V gene is TRBV4-1, the J gene TRBJ2-5; 7 positions agree with TRBD1. TRBJ2-7 matches the DNA end more closely, so the J call is doubtful. Looked up from germline, CDR1 is MGHRA and CDR2 is YSYEKL. CDR3 length: 14 amino acids. CDR3 sequence: CASSHGQGVDEQYF. CDR3 sequence (DNA): TGCGCCAGCAGCCATGGGCAGGGGGTCGACGAGCAGTACTTC.

The chain joins TRBV4-1 to TRBJ1-5, with D possibly being TRBD1 (6 bases). The germline V and J ends were trimmed by 4 bases and 6 bases, with 13 bases remaining between them. The CDR3 spans 14 residues. CDR1 and CDR2 (germline): MGHRA, YSYEKL. The chain's CDR3 is CASSLSGAIQPQHF. The CDR3 nucleotides are TGCGCCAGCAGCCTATCAGGGGCGATTCAGCCCCAGCATTTT.

The chain joins TRBV15 to TRBJ2-7, with unresolved D. V dropped 4 bases and J dropped 2 bases, with 15 bases sitting between them. The CDR3 length is 15 residues. CDR1 is LNHNV, CDR2 YYDKDF, per germline (reference sequence). CDR3: CATSTSPPSAYEQYF. CDR3 bases: TGTGCCACCAGCACCAGCCCCCCGAGTGCCTACGAGCAGTACTTC.

The chain employs TRBV5-1 and TRBJ1-6; no clear D. Trimming removed 0 bases from V and 19 bases from J, with 23 bases in between. The CDR3 spans 15 residues. Germline V gene lookup returns CDR1 SGHRS and CDR2 YFSETQ. The CDR3 sequence: CASSLAGRLQSALHF. The CDR3 region has the DNA TGCGCCAGCAGCTTGGCCGGCAGGCTCCAATCAGCATTACACTTT.

The J gene is TRBJ2-2, the V gene TRBV27, with 8 bases fitting TRBD2. V dropped 6 bases and J dropped 6; count of bases not matched to a gene: 0. The CDR3 runs to 12 residues. Germline CDR1 reads MNHEY; CDR2 reads SMNVEV (reference sequence). DNA for the CDR3: TGTGCCAGCAGGCGGGGGGCCGGGGAGCTGTTTTTT. It codes for CASRRGAGELFF.

The chain carries TRBV19 and TRBJ1-5; no reliable D call. Germline CDR1 is LNHDA and CDR2 is SQIVND (reference sequence). Deletions cut 5 bases from V and 3 bases from J, with 14 bases between. The CDR3 is 15 residues long. The CDR3 protein is CASSDLGGNNQPQHF. The DNA of the CDR3 is TGTGCCAGTAGTGACCTTGGCGGAAACAATCAGCCCCAGCATTTT.

The CDR3 loop reads CASSQVGQDTQYF. Written as DNA, the CDR3 is TGTGCCAGCAGCCAAGTGGGGCAAGATACGCAGTATTTT. The chain uses TRBV4-2 and TRBJ2-3, with D possibly being TRBD1 (5 bases). This CDR3 contains 13 residues. Between the trimmed V and J ends, which lost 1 base and 5 bases, there was a span of 7 bases. CDR1 and CDR2 (germline): LGHNA, YNFKEQ.

V gene TRBV7-9 combines with J gene TRBJ2-1; 10 bases agree with TRBD2. The V and J ends lost 5 bases and 6 bases, in that order; junction bases with no gene match: 7. This CDR3 contains 15 residues. Germline CDR1 reads SEHNR; CDR2 reads FQNEAQ (reference sequence). CDR3 in amino acids: CASSPRTSGRNEQFF. The DNA for the CDR3 is TGTGCCAGCAGCCCCCGGACTAGCGGACGCAATGAGCAGTTCTTC.

This clone was recorded a few times. The V call is TRBV2, the J call TRBJ1-1, with no clear D. V lost 8 bases, J lost 2 bases, and 9 bases lay in between. Germline V gene lookup returns CDR1 SNHLY and CDR2 FYNNEI. This CDR3 is 12 amino acids long. The DNA of the CDR3 is TGTGCCAGCGGTACAGTAAACACTGAAGCTTTCTTT. This encodes CASGTVNTEAFF.

This CDR3 is CAWSDDTQYF. The CDR3 DNA reads as TGTGCCTGGAGTGACGATACGCAGTATTTT. The V gene is TRBV30, the J gene TRBJ2-3; D is ambiguous. CDR3 length: 10 amino acids. V lost 1 base and J 6 bases, leaving 2 bases between the germline ends. Germline V gives CDR1 GTSNPN, CDR2 SVGIG (reference sequence).

The genes are TRBV29-1 and TRBJ1-6; maybe TRBD1 (5 bases). The ends were cut back, 4 bases at V and 9 bases at J, with 13 bases in the middle. Germline loops: CDR1 SQVTM, CDR2 ANQGSEA. There are 13 residues in the CDR3. CDR3: CSVGEPGSSPLHF. The CDR3 bases are TGCAGCGTTGGGGAGCCAGGGAGTTCACCCCTCCACTTT.

The chain links TRBV27 to TRBJ2-1; D call uncertain. There are 14 residues in the CDR3. CDR1 and CDR2 from the germline V gene are MNHEY and SMNVEV (reference sequence). The V gene lost 2 bases and the J gene lost 7 bases, with 12 bases spanning the gap. The CDR3 DNA follows: TGTGCCAGCAGTTTACGGCAGCTTAAGAATGAGCAGTTCTTC. This encodes CASSLRQLKNEQFF.

The chain has TRBV7-6 and TRBJ2-2, with unresolved D. From germline, CDR1 is SGHVS and CDR2 FNYEAQ. The CDR3 has 12 residues. V lost 5 bases and J lost 6, with 7 bases in between. The CDR3 loop reads CASSVGPGELFF. Here the CDR3 DNA reads TGTGCCAGCAGCGTGGGTCCCGGGGAGCTGTTTTTT.

The V gene is TRBV28, the J gene TRBJ2-2; D is uncertain. The V end was cut by 7 bases, the J end by 5 bases, with 11 bases between. Germline V lookup: CDR1 MDHEN, CDR2 SYDVKM. The CDR3 consists of 13 residues. The CDR3 is CASIRVGTGELFF. CDR3 in DNA: TGTGCCAGCATTAGGGTTGGAACCGGGGAGCTGTTTTTT.